This is a list of T cell receptor beta chains from one sample in a study of blood T cell repertoires in COVID-19. TCRdb's copy holds only in-frame clones and misses some; the assay was immunoSEQ multiplex PCR. The table includes about 120,000 clones, 60% to 85% detected once. Sequencing was performed on peripheral blood. Receptors originate from a man aged 70 or older with acute or convalescent COVID-19. Both conserved end residues are part of each CDR3. Fields, in order: D gene, V gene, J gene, clone size, CDR3 DNA, CDR3 protein. A D gene is named only where the DNA matches it firmly. Rows may omit the clone size; those that give it use once, few, many or a size class.

>TRBD1|TRBV5-1|TRBJ1-2|-
TGCGCCAGCAGCCAGAGACAGGGGGCCTATGGCTACACCTTC
CASSQRQGAYGYTF
>TRBD1|TRBV5-1|TRBJ1-2|-
TGCGCCAGCAGCTCAACAGGGGGAGCGGCTGAGGGCTACACCTTC
CASSSTGGAAEGYTF
>TRBD1|TRBV7-8|TRBJ1-5|-
TGTGCCAGCAGCTGGACAGGGGATAGCAATCAGCCCCAGCATTTT
CASSWTGDSNQPQHF
>TRBD1|TRBV7-2|TRBJ1-5|-
TGTGCCAGCAGCTTCCTTGCGGGACAGGGCCAGCCCCAGCATTTT
CASSFLAGQGQPQHF
>TRBD2|TRBV12-5|TRBJ2-1|-
TGTGCTAGTGGTTTGGTACTTAGGGGTAGCGGGATCTACTACAATGAGCAGTTCTTC
CASGLVLRGSGIYYNEQFF
>TRBD2|TRBV11-2|TRBJ2-3|-
TGTGCCAGCAGCGCCGGGAGGGCCCCCACAGATACGCAGTATTTT
CASSAGRAPTDTQYF
>TRBD1|TRBV6-2/TRBV6-3|TRBJ2-2|-
TGTGCCAGCAGCAGAAACAGGGGCCCGAGCACCGGGGAGCTGTTTTTT
CASSRNRGPSTGELFF
>TRBD1|TRBV12-5|TRBJ2-2|-
TGTGCTAGTGGTTTGGAAACAGGGGCCGGGGAGCTGTTTTTT
CASGLETGAGELFF
>TRBD1|TRBV5-6|TRBJ1-3|-
TGTGCCAGCAACTATCAGGGGGCCATTAACTCTGGAAACACCATATATTTT
CASNYQGAINSGNTIYF
>-|TRBV5-8|TRBJ1-3|-
TGTGCCAGCAGCATACGGGATTTTGGAAACACCATATATTTT
CASSIRDFGNTIYF
>TRBD1|TRBV7-2|TRBJ2-5|-
TGTGCCAGCAGCTTCAACAGGGGGCGAGAGACCCAGTACTTC
CASSFNRGRETQYF
>-|TRBV6-5|TRBJ1-1|-
TGTGCCAGCACTCGGGCGGGGGGGGACACTGAAGCTTTCTTT
CASTRAGGDTEAFF
>-|TRBV11-3|TRBJ2-1|-
TGTGCCAGGTCGGGACTCATAAACTCCTACAATGAGCAGTTCTTC
CARSGLINSYNEQFF
>-|TRBV5-1|TRBJ1-1|-
TGCGCCAGCAGCTTGGCCCCCGGATTGGGGAGAGGAACTGAAGCTTTCTTT
CASSLAPGLGRGTEAFF
>-|TRBV7-2|TRBJ1-2|few
TGTGCCAGCAGCTCCCTTAATTACAGAGGCTACACCTTC
CASSSLNYRGYTF
>TRBD1|TRBV12-3/TRBV12-4|TRBJ1-1|-
TGTGCCAGCAGGTGGACAGGGTTCGCTGAAGCTTTCTTT
CASRWTGFAEAFF
>TRBD1|TRBV5-1|TRBJ2-3|-
TGCGCCAGCAGCTTGAACAGACAGGGTAGGGATACGCAGTATTTT
CASSLNRQGRDTQYF
>-|TRBV4-3|TRBJ2-7|-
TGCGCCAGCAGCCAAGATCTCTTTAGGGGCTACGAGCAGTACTTC
CASSQDLFRGYEQYF
>TRBD1|TRBV9|TRBJ1-2|-
TGTGCCAGCAGCGCGATCCGGACAGGGGCCACTAACTATGGCTACACCTTC
CASSAIRTGATNYGYTF
>TRBD2|TRBV7-2|TRBJ2-7|-
TGTGCCAGCAGCCGGGGGGGCTACGAGCAGTACTTC
CASSRGGYEQYF
>-|TRBV11-3|TRBJ2-7|-
TGTGCCAGCAGCTTACGACACTCCTACGAGCAGTACTTC
CASSLRHSYEQYF
>-|TRBV7-2|TRBJ2-6|-
TGTGCCAGCAGGAAAGACGCAGGGCCCGGGGCCAACGTCCTGACTTTC
CASRKDAGPGANVLTF
>-|TRBV27|TRBJ2-7|-
TGTGCCAGCACCACAGGGTCCGAGCAGTACTTC
CASTTGSEQYF
>TRBD1|TRBV6-5|TRBJ2-5|-
TGTGCCAGCAGTTACTCGGGGACAGGGGTGGAAGAGACCCAGTACTTC
CASSYSGTGVEETQYF
>-|TRBV5-1|TRBJ2-5|-
TGCGCCAGCCGCCTTGGAGGGGAGACCCAGTACTTC
CASRLGGETQYF
>TRBD1|TRBV7-8|TRBJ1-4|-
TGTGCCAGCAGCTTTACAGGGGGCCATGAAAAACTGTTTTTT
CASSFTGGHEKLFF
>TRBD1|TRBV18|TRBJ2-3|-
TGTGCCAGCTCACCATCAGGGGGCGGAAATACGCAGTATTTT
CASSPSGGGNTQYF
>-|TRBV28|TRBJ1-4|-
TGTGCCAGCAGTTTCAGGACTTTTAATGAAAAACTGTTTTTT
CASSFRTFNEKLFF
>-|TRBV27|TRBJ2-7|-
TGTGCCAGCAGATATCGCAGGGACTCCTACGAGCAGTACTTC
CASRYRRDSYEQYF
>-|TRBV3-1/TRBV3-2|TRBJ1-2|-
TGTGCCAGCAGCCAAGGGGGGGTTTATGGCTACACCTTC
CASSQGGVYGYTF
>-|TRBV7-2|TRBJ2-7|-
TGTGCCAGCAGCCCGCGACTTGCTACCTACGAGCAGTACTTC
CASSPRLATYEQYF
>TRBD2|TRBV18|TRBJ2-1|once
TGTGCCAGCTCACCACCTGCAGCGGGGTACTTCGGTGAGCAGTTCTTC
CASSPPAAGYFGEQFF
>-|TRBV28|TRBJ2-3|-
TGTGCTACCACCGGAGGGCCTTCAGATACGCAGTATTTT
CATTGGPSDTQYF
>TRBD1|TRBV6-5|TRBJ2-7|-
TGTGCCAGCAGTTACTCTTCAGGGGGAACCACCTACGAGCAGTACTTC
CASSYSSGGTTYEQYF
>-|TRBV27|TRBJ2-1|-
TGTGCCAGCAGTTTACAGGGCGCATTGCCCAGCTCCTACAATGAGCAGTTCTTC
CASSLQGALPSSYNEQFF
>TRBD1|TRBV3-1/TRBV3-2|TRBJ1-1|-
TGTGCCAGCAGCCAAGGGGGACAGGGATACACTGAAGCTTTCTTT
CASSQGGQGYTEAFF
>-|TRBV10-1|TRBJ2-7|-
TGCGCCAGCATCCCAGGGAAGCAGTACTTC
CASIPGKQYF
>-|TRBV2|TRBJ2-3|-
TGTGCCAGCAGCCCTGCGGGGTTCAGTTCAGATACGCAGTATTTT
CASSPAGFSSDTQYF
>-|TRBV30|TRBJ2-1|-
TGTGCCTGGGGTACCTACGGGGGTAATGAGCAGTTCTTC
CAWGTYGGNEQFF
>-|TRBV4-1|TRBJ2-2|-
TGCGCCAGCAGACCAGGAGTAGGCAGGGGCCGTTTGGAGTACACCGGGGAGCTGTTTTTT
CASRPGVGRGRLEYTGELFF
>-|TRBV7-9|TRBJ1-2|-
TGTGCCAGCAGCTTAGGGGTAGGACAGAGAACCTATGGCTACACCTTC
CASSLGVGQRTYGYTF
>TRBD2|TRBV6-5|TRBJ2-5|-
TGTGCCAGCAGACTAGCGGGGCGCCGGGGAGAGACCCAGTACTTC
CASRLAGRRGETQYF
>TRBD1|TRBV11-2|TRBJ2-3|-
TGTGCCAGCAGCAACCGGGACAGAACAGATACGCAGTATTTT
CASSNRDRTDTQYF
>-|TRBV4-3|TRBJ1-3|-
TGCGCCAGCAGCCAAGATTCCGGGTTCAGCTCTGGAAACACCATATATTTT
CASSQDSGFSSGNTIYF
>-|TRBV7-9|TRBJ2-1|-
TGTGCCAGCGGGTCCGACAGGAGCTCCTACAATGAGCAGTTCTTC
CASGSDRSSYNEQFF
>-|TRBV6-2/TRBV6-3|TRBJ1-1|-
TGTGCCAGCAGTTATCGCGGTAGCCGCACTGAAGCTTTCTTT
CASSYRGSRTEAFF
>-|TRBV5-4|TRBJ1-2|-
TGTGCCAGCAGCTTCTTGGCAGGGTCGCGCGATGGCTACACCTTC
CASSFLAGSRDGYTF
>TRBD1|TRBV29-1|TRBJ1-2|-
TGCAGCGTTGAGGGACAGGGCTGGGTTGATGGCTACACCTTC
CSVEGQGWVDGYTF
>TRBD1|TRBV5-5|TRBJ1-2|-
TGTGCCAGCAGCTGGACAGGAGGGTATGGCTACACCTTC
CASSWTGGYGYTF
>TRBD2|TRBV7-2|TRBJ2-7|once
TGTGCCAGCAGCCTAGGGACTAGCGGGAGGCCCTCCTACGAGCAGTACTTC
CASSLGTSGRPSYEQYF
>TRBD1|TRBV7-3|TRBJ2-2|-
TGTGCCAGCAGCGGTACAGGGGAAGGAGCCGGGGAGCTGTTTTTT
CASSGTGEGAGELFF
>-|TRBV5-1|TRBJ1-1|once
TGCGCCAGCAGCTCACAGGGTGGCACTGAAGCTTTCTTT
CASSSQGGTEAFF
>TRBD2|TRBV2|TRBJ2-2|-
TGTGCCAGTAGGACTAGCGGGAGAGCCGGGGAGCTGTTTTTT
CASRTSGRAGELFF
>-|TRBV7-6|TRBJ1-1|-
TGTGCCAGCAGCTTAGGAGGGGGTAGGAGGAACACTGAAGCTTTCTTT
CASSLGGGRRNTEAFF
>TRBD1|TRBV29-1|TRBJ1-3|once
TGCAGCGCAACAGGGGGCGGTGGAAACACCATATATTTT
CSATGGGGNTIYF
>-|TRBV7-9|TRBJ2-1|-
TGTGCCAGCAGCTTAAAACCCGGGAAACAGGGTTCATCGGTGCAGTTCTTC
CASSLKPGKQGSSVQFF
>-|TRBV9|TRBJ1-4|-
TGTGCCAGCAGCGTCCTCGGGGCGGGGGAAAAACTGTTTTTT
CASSVLGAGEKLFF